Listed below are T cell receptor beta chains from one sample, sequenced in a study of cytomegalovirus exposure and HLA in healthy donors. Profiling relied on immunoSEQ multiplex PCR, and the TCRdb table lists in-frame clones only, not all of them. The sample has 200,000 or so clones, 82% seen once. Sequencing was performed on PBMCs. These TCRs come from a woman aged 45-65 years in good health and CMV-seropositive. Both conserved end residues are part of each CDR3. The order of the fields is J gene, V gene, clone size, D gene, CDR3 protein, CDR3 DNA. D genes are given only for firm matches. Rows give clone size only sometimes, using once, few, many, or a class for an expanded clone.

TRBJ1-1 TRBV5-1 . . CASSRWAPNRVMNTEAFF TGCGCCAGCAGCCGCTGGGCCCCCAACAGGGTCATGAACACTGAAGCTTTCTTT
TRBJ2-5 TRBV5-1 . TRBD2 CASTGTSGETQYF TGCGCCAGCACCGGCACTAGCGGAGAGACCCAGTACTTC
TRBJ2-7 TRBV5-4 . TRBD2 CASSLGPRGRLLEQYF TGTGCCAGCAGCTTGGGTCCGCGCGGGAGATTGCTCGAGCAGTACTTC
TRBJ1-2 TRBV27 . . CASSLLGDTTNYGYTF TGTGCCAGCAGTTTATTGGGGGACACGACTAACTATGGCTACACCTTC
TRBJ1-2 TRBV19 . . CASRPDPWEYGYTF TGTGCCAGTAGACCAGACCCTTGGGAGTATGGCTACACCTTC
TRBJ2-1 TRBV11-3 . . CASSARDNEQFF TGTGCCAGCAGCGCCAGGGATAATGAGCAGTTCTTC
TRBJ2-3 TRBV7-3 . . CASSVGRGLGTDTQYF TGTGCCAGCAGCGTGGGCCGAGGGCTCGGAACAGATACGCAGTATTTT
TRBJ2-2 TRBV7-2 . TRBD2 CASSLVRAGGPDTGELFF TGTGCCAGCAGCTTAGTGAGAGCGGGGGGGCCTGACACCGGGGAGCTGTTTTTT
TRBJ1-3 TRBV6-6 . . CASSRANSGNTIYF TGTGCCAGCAGCAGGGCTAACTCTGGAAACACCATATATTTT
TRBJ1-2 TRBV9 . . CASSPLEGRDGYTF TGTGCCAGCAGCCCCCTGGAGGGGAGGGATGGCTACACCTTC
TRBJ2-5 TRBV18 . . CASSPYDGSLYF TGTGCCAGCTCACCTTACGACGGGAGCTTGTACTTC
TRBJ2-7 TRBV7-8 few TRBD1 CASARRPDRGYEQYF TGTGCCAGCGCTCGGAGACCGGACAGGGGATACGAGCAGTACTTC
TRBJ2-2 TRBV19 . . CASSIGGLNTGELFF TGTGCCAGTAGTATAGGGGGCCTGAACACCGGGGAGCTGTTTTTT
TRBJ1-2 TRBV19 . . CASTFGDGYTF TGTGCCAGCACCTTCGGGGATGGCTACACCTTC
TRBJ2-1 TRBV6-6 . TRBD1 CASRPGQVIMDEQFF TGTGCCAGCAGGCCCGGACAGGTAATAATGGATGAGCAGTTCTTC
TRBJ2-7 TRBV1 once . CTSSPNTERWHEQYF TGCACCAGCAGCCCGAACACCGAGCGGTGGCACGAGCAGTACTTC
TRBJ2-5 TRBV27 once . CASSFRGQETQYF TGTGCCAGCAGTTTCCGGGGGCAAGAGACCCAGTACTTC
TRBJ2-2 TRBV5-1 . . CASSFPAAATGELFF TGCGCCAGCAGCTTCCCAGCGGCAGCAACCGGGGAGCTGTTTTTT
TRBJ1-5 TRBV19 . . CASRTVISNQPQHF TGTGCCAGCAGGACAGTGATCAGCAATCAGCCCCAGCATTTT
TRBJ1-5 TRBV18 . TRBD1 CASSPRRGQGADQPQHF TGTGCCAGCTCACCCCGCCGCGGACAGGGGGCAGATCAGCCCCAGCATTTT
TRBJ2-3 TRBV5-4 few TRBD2 CASSWPTGGADTQYF TGTGCCAGCAGCTGGCCTACCGGGGGGGCAGATACGCAGTATTTT
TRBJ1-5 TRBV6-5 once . CASSPRGGQPQHF TGTGCCAGCAGCCCCAGAGGAGGTCAGCCCCAGCATTTT